This TCR beta chain appears in the sequencing data of a study of Ad26.COV2.S vaccination and SARS-CoV-2 variants (dated by TCRdb to the early 2020s). In the study overall: Donors in the vaccine arm were drawn from COV1001, a phase I-IIa trial of Ad26.COV2.S in healthy adults that was multicentre, randomized, double-blind and placebo-controlled. Dosing of Ad26.COV2.S was intramuscular, at either 5x10^10 or 1x10^11 viral particles, delivered as one shot or as two shots spaced 56 days apart. Investigators did not know the trial group allocation while performing experiments and assessing outcomes. Trial participants were randomized into five groups of five, in which low-dose or high-dose Ad26.COV2.S was given once or twice, or placebo was given on both occasions. A total of around 32 samples were included in the TCR-sequenced set, comprising 19 Ad26.COV2.S vaccine recipients, 5 placebo recipients and 8 SARS-CoV-2 convalescent individuals. TCRbeta repertoire sequencing served as the tool for gauging how specific and how broad the SARS-CoV-2-reactive T cell receptors were following Ad26.COV2.S vaccination.

Study-level results and caveats: After vaccination, substantial breadth of spike-specific CD8+ and CD4+ T cell responses was reported. Vaccine and placebo recipients had similar non-spike TCR breadth, a finding consistent with the vaccine containing only spike. The authors noted that the TCR breadth and depth analyses may have underestimated total T cell responses. The study was not powered for comparison of responses between vaccine doses or regimens. Compared with placebo recipients, Ad26.COV2.S recipients showed higher spike-specific TCR breadth (P = 0.0014).

The germline V gene (reference sequence) yields SEHNR for CDR1 and FQNEAQ for CDR2. From the cysteine up to the phenylalanine, the CDR3 has a length of 13 residues. Only the CDR3 region is kept as DNA, spanning 39 bases read in frame from base 1. V and J lose 5 bases and 8 bases, and a span of 15 bases separates them. TCRbeta CDR3 regions were sequenced with the immunoSEQ Assay. After extraction, genomic DNA underwent amplification by bias-controlled multiplex PCR, followed by high-throughput sequencing. Per the authors' processing: To quantify the absolute abundance of every unique TCRbeta CDR3 region, sequences were collapsed and filtered. T cell fraction was estimated by normalizing TCRbeta template counts to usable DNA, with usable DNA measured through amplification of reference genes found in all nucleated cells. Repertoire TCRs were annotated as SARS-CoV-2-specific by exact matching of V gene, CDR3 amino acid sequence and J gene to a known reactive TCR set. MIRA supplied the reference SARS-CoV-2 TCR set, which was filtered for enrichment in COVID-19-positive ImmuneCODE repertoires so that public or cross-reactive TCRs were removed. Drawing on the MIRA antigens, annotated TCRs were analysed further at the level of specific ORF or position within ORF. Breadth was defined as annotated unique rearrangements over total unique productive rearrangements; depth was the summed frequency of those rearrangements. Two-sided Wilcoxon rank-sum tests were used to compare TCR breadth between groups. What TCRdb holds here is the immuneACCESS table cut down to in-frame rearrangements. Part of the clones is not present; checked against another copy, under half of the missing clones reflect an unresolved V gene, and the others are unexplained. V and J calls and clone size come straight from that table; D and trimming were deduced from the DNA. For this sample there are 250,000 to 300,000 clones; about 89% appear just once. The ten largest clones capture more than 2.5% of the sample.

Explained via the paper, the treatment or condition label denotes: over 15 received Ad26.COV2.S at low or high dose, single or two shots; roughly 5 received placebo; per-sample allocation not given. Repertoires of vaccine and placebo recipients were sequenced from samples collected on day 63 after the first injection. In Cohort 1b, some 25 adults aged 18-55 years were enrolled at a single site in Boston, USA, between 29 July and 7 August 2020. Ad26.COV2.S was a replication-incompetent adenovirus type 26 vector that expressed a prefusion-stabilized SARS-CoV-2 spike protein derived from the original Wuhan strain. In regard to this clone: The target of this receptor is not known. No base quality information exists; no much larger clone differs at one position.

The source material was peripheral blood, sampled in a trial of Ad26.COV2.S vaccine versus placebo. The clonotype originates from a person aged 18 to 65 who received the Ad26.COV2.S COVID-19 vaccine or a placebo. The chain links TRBV7-9 with TRBJ2-5; the D gene is perhaps TRBD2, from 6 matching bases. This receptor carries the CDR3 CASSIGGTTTQYF. The DNA is TGTGCCAGCAGCATTGGGGGGACCACCACCCAGTACTTC.